Shown below are 19 T cell receptor beta chains from a single sample sequenced in a study of blood T cell repertoires in COVID-19. Method: immunoSEQ multiplex PCR; TCRdb's copy keeps in-frame clones and lacks some. The profile shows hundreds of thousands of clones, approximately 86% of them singletons. Specimen: peripheral blood. The receptors here all came from a human donor in a cohort sampled during active COVID-19.

This clone was observed a single time. The J gene is TRBJ2-7, the V gene TRBV5-1, with a possible D match to TRBD2 (6 bases). V was clipped by 4 bases and J by 0 bases, with 14 bases between them. This CDR3 is built from 15 residues. The germline V gene has CDR1 SGHRS and CDR2 YFSETQ. The CDR3 loop is CASSGGVPSSYEQYF. The CDR3 nucleotides read TGCGCCAGCAGCGGAGGGGTCCCGAGCTCCTACGAGCAGTACTTC.

The V call is TRBV2, the J call TRBJ2-4; TRBD2 agrees at 8 bases. This CDR3 spans 16 amino acids. Trimming took 3 bases from V and 6 from J; bases not matched to a gene: 10. Germline assignment: CDR1 SNHLY and CDR2 FYNNEI. DNA for the CDR3: TGTGCCAGCAGTGATGGGACTCGCGGGGGGAGAAACATTCAGTACTTC. As protein: CASSDGTRGGRNIQYF. Full variable domain (missing parts from reference TRBV2 and TRBJ2-4): EPEVTQTPSHQVTQMGQEVILRCVPISNHLYFYWYRQILGQKVEFLVSFYNNEISEKSEIFDDQFSVERPDGSNFTLKIRSTKLEDSAMYFCASSDGTRGGRNIQYFGAGTRLSVL.

V gene TRBV9 combines with J gene TRBJ2-3; the D gene is possibly TRBD2 (5 bases). CDR1 and CDR2 (germline): SGDLS, YYNGEE. V was shortened by 2 bases and J by 3 bases, with 13 bases between the two germline ends. The CDR3 spans 15 residues. In nucleotides, the CDR3 is TGTGCCAGCAGCGTGGGTCTGAGGAGGACAGATACGCAGTATTTT. It codes for CASSVGLRRTDTQYF.

V usage is TRBV7-3 and J usage is TRBJ2-1, with 8 positions matching TRBD2. The germline V gene has CDR1 SGHTA and CDR2 FQGTGA. J lost 6 bases, V lost 5 bases, and 9 bases had no gene match. The CDR3 length is 15 residues. CDR3 in DNA: TGTGCCAGCAGCCCATCGGGGGGGTCTGTCAATGAGCAGTTCTTC. Translation: CASSPSGGSVNEQFF. The variable domain in full, with the rest retrieved from reference TRBV7-3 and TRBJ2-1, is GAGVSQTPSNKVTEKGKYVELRCDPISGHTALYWYRQSLGQGPEFLIYFQGTGAADDSGLPNDRFFAVRPEGSVSTLKIQRTERGDSAVYLCASSPSGGSVNEQFFGPGTRLTVL.

V and J are TRBV7-3 and TRBJ2-1; 9 bases are shared with TRBD1. In germline, CDR1 is SGHTA, CDR2 FQGTGA. V gave up 4 bases and J gave up 7 bases; unmatched junction bases: 11. This CDR3 has 16 amino acids. Here the CDR3 reads CASSSMPGQGVNEQFF. Written as DNA, the CDR3 is TGTGCCAGCAGCTCGATGCCGGGACAGGGAGTGAATGAGCAGTTCTTC.

Remarks on this clone: Other nucleotide sequences in the sample specify the same CDR3. The CDR3 region is CASSLLNTDTQYF. CDR3 in DNA: TGTGCCAGCAGCTTGTTAAACACAGATACGCAGTATTTT. The chain recombines TRBV7-3 with TRBJ2-3, with D unresolved. The V and J ends lost 3 bases and 2 bases respectively, with 6 bases between them. The CDR3 sequence is 13 residues long. From germline, CDR1 is SGHTA and CDR2 FQGTGA.

This clone was seen more than once but under ten times. CDR3 sequence: CASSQSLADEQYF. The CDR3 DNA is TGTGCCAGCAGCCAATCACTAGCAGACGAGCAGTACTTC. J is TRBJ2-7 and V is TRBV3-1 (or the pseudogene TRBV3-2); the D gene is possibly TRBD2 (6 bases). Germline V gene data show CDR1 as LGHDT and CDR2 as YNNKEL (reference sequence). CDR3 length: 13 residues. Trimming took off 2 bases at V and 5 bases at J, with 10 bases between the two ends.

The chain employs TRBV11-3 and TRBJ2-3; maybe TRBD2 (5 bases). The ends were cut back, 1 base at V and 0 bases at J, with 8 bases in the middle. The CDR3 contains 15 residues. Germline assignment: CDR1 SGHNT and CDR2 YENEEA. The CDR3 DNA sequence: TGTGCCAGCAGCTTAGGCAGGACTAGCACAGATACGCAGTATTTT. Encoded protein: CASSLGRTSTDTQYF.

This clone was recorded a few times. The CDR3 bases are TGTGCCAGCAGTGACTCGGCACAGGGCAACACCGGGGAGCTGTTTTTT. It is translated as CASSDSAQGNTGELFF. The chain employs TRBV6-4 and TRBJ2-2, with D tentatively TRBD1 (6 bases). Trimming left V 0 bases short and J 2 bases short, with 10 bases between. From germline, CDR1 is MRHNA and CDR2 SNTAGT. The CDR3 sequence is 16 residues long.

A note on this clone: This specimen includes other DNA sequences encoding the same CDR3. V is TRBV7-9 and J is TRBJ2-3, with 7 bases lining up with TRBD1. Germline V gene sequence: CDR1 SEHNR, CDR2 FQNEAQ (reference sequence). The CDR3 totals 13 residues. V shed 1 base and J 6 bases; nucleotides not matched to a gene: 1. CDR3 residues: CASSLGGQDTQYF. As DNA, the CDR3 is TGTGCCAGCAGCTTAGGGGGACAGGATACGCAGTATTTT.

The chain joins TRBV5-1 to TRBJ1-2; tentatively, D is TRBD1 (5 bases). CDR1 is SGHRS, CDR2 YFSETQ, per germline. The CDR3 is 19 amino acids. V was shortened by 0 bases and J by 2 bases, with 23 bases between the two germline ends. CDR3 sequence reads: CASSLERGRTQDDNYGYTF. Here the CDR3 DNA reads TGCGCCAGCAGCTTGGAAAGAGGGAGGACACAAGACGACAACTATGGCTACACCTTC. The full variable domain, its missing parts supplied by reference TRBV5-1 and TRBJ1-2, is KAGVTQTPRYLIKTRGQQVTLSCSPISGHRSVSWYQQTPGQGLQFLFEYFSETQRNKGNFPGRFSGRQFSNSRSEMNVSTLELGDSALYLCASSLERGRTQDDNYGYTFGSGTRLTVV.

This rearrangement joins TRBV5-4 to TRBJ2-7; D may be TRBD1 (6 bases). V was cut by 0 bases and J by 1 base, with 14 bases left in between. Germline V gene data show CDR1 as SGHNT and CDR2 as YYREEE (reference sequence). CDR3 length: 16 amino acids. This CDR3 is CASSLDPGAASYEQYF. The DNA for the CDR3 is TGTGCCAGCAGCTTGGATCCAGGGGCGGCTTCCTACGAGCAGTACTTC.

This chain joins TRBV10-3 and TRBJ2-2, with 8 bases lining up with TRBD1. The trim removed 3 bases at V and 7 bases at J, leaving 13 bases unmatched. The CDR3 extends over 17 amino acids. CDR1 is ENHRY and CDR2 is SYGVKD in the germline V gene. The CDR3 coding sequence is TGTGCCATCAGTGACACCTTTGGACAGGGTCTCGGCGGGGAGCTGTTTTTT. Residues: CAISDTFGQGLGGELFF.

The chain couples TRBV16 to TRBJ1-1, with 12 bases lining up with TRBD1. Germline loops: CDR1 KGHSY, CDR2 FQNENV. V was pared by 3 bases and J by 0 bases, with 2 bases of the junction left unmatched. CDR3 length: 16 amino acids. CDR3 DNA sequence: TGTGCCAGCAGCCAGGGACAGGGGGCAATGAACACTGAAGCTTTCTTT. It specifies CASSQGQGAMNTEAFF. Combining the CDR3 with reference TRBV16 and TRBJ1-1 gives the whole variable domain GEEVAQTPKHLVRGEGQKAKLYCAPIKGHSYVFWYQQVLKNEFKFLISFQNENVFDETGMPKERFSAKCLPNSPCSLEIQATKLEDSAVYFCASSQGQGAMNTEAFFGQGTRLTVV.

The J gene is TRBJ2-1, the V gene TRBV5-1; 11 bases match TRBD2. Per the germline V gene, CDR1 is SGHRS and CDR2 is YFSETQ. V shed 2 bases, J shed 8 bases, and the junction held 9 bases outside the gene matches. This CDR3 comprises 16 residues. The CDR3, as DNA: TGCGCCAGCAGCTTCGCGGCTAGCGGGGGGAACGATGAGCAGTTCTTC. Translating gives CASSFAASGGNDEQFF.

The chain joins TRBV4-1 to TRBJ1-2, with D perhaps matching TRBD1 (6 bases). The CDR3 consists of 15 residues. Germline values: CDR1 MGHRA, CDR2 YSYEKL. The germline V and J ends were trimmed by 0 bases and 5 bases, with 13 bases remaining between them. The DNA for the CDR3 is TGCGCCAGCAGCCAAGAACTGGACAGTTCTTATGGCTACACCTTC. Encoded protein: CASSQELDSSYGYTF.

The chain has TRBV30 and TRBJ1-5; tentatively, D is TRBD1 (6 bases). Germline loops: CDR1 GTSNPN, CDR2 SVGIG (reference sequence). V dropped 5 bases and J dropped 6 bases, with 23 bases sitting between them. CDR3 length: 16 amino acids. CDR3 nucleotides: TGTGCCTGGGGCCACGAGGGGGAGTTGGGAGTTCAGCCCCAGCATTTT. The encoded protein is CAWGHEGELGVQPQHF.

The chain combines TRBV20-1 with TRBJ2-4; D is perhaps TRBD2 (5 bases). This CDR3 is 13 amino acids long. Germline CDR1 and CDR2: DFQATT and SNEGSKA (reference sequence). V lost 3 bases to trimming and J lost 5 bases, with 11 bases between them. CDR3 sequence (DNA): TGCAGTGCTAGTGAAGGGCGGGAAAACATTCAGTACTTC. Translation gives CSASEGRENIQYF.

This clone came up once. The CDR3 spells CASSDPGLASDEQFF. As DNA, the CDR3 is TGTGCCAGCTCAGATCCGGGACTAGCGAGCGATGAGCAGTTCTTC. The J gene is TRBJ2-1, the V gene TRBV18; 10 bases are shared with TRBD2. The CDR3 has 15 residues. Per germline, CDR1 KGHSH and CDR2 LQKENI. With 5 bases clipped from V and 8 bases from J, the junction kept 9 bases outside the gene matches.